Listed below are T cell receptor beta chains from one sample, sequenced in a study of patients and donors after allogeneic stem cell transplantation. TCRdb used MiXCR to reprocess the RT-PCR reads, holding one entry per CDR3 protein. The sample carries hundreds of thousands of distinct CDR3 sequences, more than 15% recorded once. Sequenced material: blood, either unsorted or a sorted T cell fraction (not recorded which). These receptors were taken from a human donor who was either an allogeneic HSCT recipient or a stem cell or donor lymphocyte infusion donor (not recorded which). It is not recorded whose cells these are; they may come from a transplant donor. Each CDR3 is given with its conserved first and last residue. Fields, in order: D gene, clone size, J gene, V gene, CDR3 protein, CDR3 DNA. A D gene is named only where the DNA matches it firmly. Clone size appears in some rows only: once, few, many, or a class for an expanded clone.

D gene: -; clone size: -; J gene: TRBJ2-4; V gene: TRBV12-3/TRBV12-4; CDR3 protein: CARDSRGNIQYF; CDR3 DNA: TGTGCCAGAGACTCCAGGGGAAACATTCAGTACTTC
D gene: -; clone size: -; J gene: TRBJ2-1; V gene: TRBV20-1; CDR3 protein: CSASGQGFNEQFF; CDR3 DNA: TGCAGTGCTAGTGGGCAGGGGTTCAATGAGCAGTTCTTC
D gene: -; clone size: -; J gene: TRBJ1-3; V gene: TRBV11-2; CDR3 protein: CASSSWPNSGNTIYF; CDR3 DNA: TGTGCCAGCAGCTCCTGGCCCAACTCTGGAAACACCATATATTTT
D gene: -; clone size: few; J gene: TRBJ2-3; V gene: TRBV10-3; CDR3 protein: CAISESTGSTDTQYF; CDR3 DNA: TGTGCCATCAGTGAGTCGACCGGGAGCACAGATACGCAGTATTTT
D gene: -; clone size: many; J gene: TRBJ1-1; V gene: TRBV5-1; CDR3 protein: CASSYTTDYEAFF; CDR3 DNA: TGCGCCAGCAGCTACACGACGGACTATGAAGCTTTCTTT
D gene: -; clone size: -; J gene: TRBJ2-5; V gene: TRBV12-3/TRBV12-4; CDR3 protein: CASGGLPKETQYF; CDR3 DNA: TGTGCCAGCGGTGGACTCCCTAAAGAGACCCAGTACTTC
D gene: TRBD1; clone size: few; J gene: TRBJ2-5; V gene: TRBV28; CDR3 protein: CASSRDLAGQGAWQTQYF; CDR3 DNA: TGTGCCAGCAGCCGAGACTTGGCGGGGCAGGGGGCTTGGCAGACCCAGTACTTC
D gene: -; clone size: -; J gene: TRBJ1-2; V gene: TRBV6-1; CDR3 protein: CASSPQAIDGYTF; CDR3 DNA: TGTGCCAGCAGTCCACAGGCAATCGATGGCTACACCTTC
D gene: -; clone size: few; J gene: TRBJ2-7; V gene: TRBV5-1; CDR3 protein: CASSDTSSYEQYF; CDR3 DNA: TGCGCCAGCAGCGACACCAGCTCCTACGAGCAGTACTTC
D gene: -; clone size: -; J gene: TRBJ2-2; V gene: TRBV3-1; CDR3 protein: CASSHIGGRSVGELFF; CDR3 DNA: TGTGCCAGCAGCCATATTGGAGGGAGGTCGGTCGGGGAGCTGTTTTTT
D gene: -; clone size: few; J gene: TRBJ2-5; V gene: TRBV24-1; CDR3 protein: CATSDSGGPPETQYF; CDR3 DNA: TGTGCCACCAGTGATTCAGGGGGGCCACCAGAGACCCAGTACTTC
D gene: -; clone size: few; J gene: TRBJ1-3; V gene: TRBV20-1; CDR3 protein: CSAPTQGVRNTIYF; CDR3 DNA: TGCAGTGCTCCTACTCAGGGTGTGAGAAACACCATATATTTT
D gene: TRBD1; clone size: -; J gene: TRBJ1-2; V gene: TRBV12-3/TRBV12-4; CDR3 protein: CASSKSRDRGNSYGYTF; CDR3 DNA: TGTGCCAGCAGTAAAAGCCGGGACAGGGGGAACTCCTATGGCTACACCTTC
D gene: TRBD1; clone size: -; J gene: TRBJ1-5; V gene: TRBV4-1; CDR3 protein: CASSPSYRQGNQPQHF; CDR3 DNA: TGCGCCAGCAGCCCTTCCTACAGACAGGGTAATCAGCCCCAGCATTTT
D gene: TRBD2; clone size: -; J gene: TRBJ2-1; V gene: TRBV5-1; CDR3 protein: CASSLYAAGGSYNEQFF; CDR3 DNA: TGCGCCAGCAGCTTATACGCAGCGGGAGGTTCCTACAATGAGCAGTTCTTC
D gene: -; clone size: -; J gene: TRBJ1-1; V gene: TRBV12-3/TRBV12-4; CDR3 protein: CASSQRRRENTEAFF; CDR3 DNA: TGTGCCAGCAGCCAAAGGAGGAGAGAGAACACTGAAGCTTTCTTT
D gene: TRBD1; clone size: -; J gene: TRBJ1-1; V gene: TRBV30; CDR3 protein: CAGTGGRGTSAEAFF; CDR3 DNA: TGTGCCGGGACCGGGGGCAGGGGGACCAGCGCAGAAGCTTTCTTT
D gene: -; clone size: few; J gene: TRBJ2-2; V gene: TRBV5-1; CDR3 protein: CASSWETRHGELFF; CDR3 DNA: TGCGCCAGCAGCTGGGAGACCCGGCACGGGGAGCTGTTTTTT
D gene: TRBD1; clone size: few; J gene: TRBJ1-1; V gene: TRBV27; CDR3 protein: CASCLENRGRIPEAFF; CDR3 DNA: TGTGCCAGCTGTTTGGAGAACAGGGGACGGATCCCTGAAGCTTTCTTT
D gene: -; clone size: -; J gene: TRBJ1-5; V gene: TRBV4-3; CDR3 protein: CASSQGTDRDQPQHF; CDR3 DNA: TGCGCCAGCAGCCAAGGGACAGACCGAGATCAGCCCCAGCATTTT
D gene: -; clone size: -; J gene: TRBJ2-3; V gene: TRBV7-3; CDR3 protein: CASSSAGGGTDTQYF; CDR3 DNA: TGTGCCAGCAGCTCAGCAGGAGGGGGCACAGATACGCAGTATTTT
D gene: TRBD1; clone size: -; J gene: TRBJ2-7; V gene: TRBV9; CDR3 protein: CASNPTGLSYEQYF; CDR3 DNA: TGTGCCAGCAACCCGACAGGGCTTTCCTACGAGCAGTACTTC
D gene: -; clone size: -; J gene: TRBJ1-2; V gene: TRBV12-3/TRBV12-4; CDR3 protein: CASSFRQGYGYTF; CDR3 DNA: TGTGCCAGCAGTTTTCGCCAGGGGTATGGCTACACCTTC
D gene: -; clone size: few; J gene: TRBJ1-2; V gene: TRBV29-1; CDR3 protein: CSGDVGYGYTF; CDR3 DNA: TGCAGCGGTGACGTCGGCTATGGCTACACCTTC
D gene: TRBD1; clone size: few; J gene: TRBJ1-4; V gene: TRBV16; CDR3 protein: CASSQYGTGNEKLFF; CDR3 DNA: TGTGCCAGCAGCCAATATGGGACAGGGAATGAAAAACTGTTTTTT
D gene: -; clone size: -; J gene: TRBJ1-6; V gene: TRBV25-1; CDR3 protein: CASSITRTSSYNSPLHF; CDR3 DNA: TGTGCCAGCAGTATTACCCGGACAAGCTCCTATAATTCACCCCTCCACTTT
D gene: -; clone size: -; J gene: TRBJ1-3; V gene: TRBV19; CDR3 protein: CASHKRGSGNTIYF; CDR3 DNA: TGTGCCAGTCATAAACGGGGCTCTGGAAACACCATATATTTT
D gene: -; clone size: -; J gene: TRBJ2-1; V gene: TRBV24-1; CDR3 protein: CATSDRTRTNEQFF; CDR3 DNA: TGTGCCACCAGTGATCGCACCCGGACCAATGAGCAGTTCTTC
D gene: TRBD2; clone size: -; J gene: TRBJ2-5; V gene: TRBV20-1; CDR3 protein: CSAMQTSGVTWTQYF; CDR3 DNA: TGCAGTGCTATGCAGACTAGCGGGGTTACATGGACCCAGTACTTC
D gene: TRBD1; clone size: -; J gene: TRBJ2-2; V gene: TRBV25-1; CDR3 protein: CASRVTGTGELFF; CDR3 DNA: TGTGCCAGCAGGGTGACAGGGACCGGGGAGCTGTTTTTT
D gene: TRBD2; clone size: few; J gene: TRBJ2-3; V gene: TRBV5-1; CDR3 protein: CASSFGLAVPSSTDTQYF; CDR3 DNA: TGCGCCAGCAGCTTCGGACTAGCGGTTCCCTCCAGCACAGATACGCAGTATTTT